Below are 10 T cell receptor beta chains sequenced from a single sample in a study of T cell responses to AZD1222 COVID-19 vaccine. Generated by immunoSEQ multiplex PCR, the TCRdb table keeps only in-frame clones and is missing some. Here the sample spans approximately 100,000 clones, approximately 86% being singletons. The sample consisted of peripheral blood, taken on day 0 of MenACWY control vaccination. The receptor source for this set is an adult in good health.

This sequence joins TRBV6-5 and TRBJ1-2; D may be TRBD1 (5 bases). CDR1 and CDR2 (germline): MNHEY, SVGAGI. The V end was cut by 4 bases, the J end by 0 bases, with 12 bases between. This CDR3 spans 15 amino acids. CDR3 nucleotide sequence: TGTGCCAGCAGTTCCAACGGACACTCTAACTATGGCTACACCTTC. Its translation: CASSSNGHSNYGYTF.

The CDR3 sequence is CASSVAKGQVSGNTIYF. CDR3 nucleotide sequence: TGTGCCAGCAGCGTAGCTAAGGGACAGGTCTCTGGAAACACCATATATTTT. The chain combines TRBV9 with TRBJ1-3; 8 bases fit TRBD1. The J segment lost 0 bases and the V segment lost 0 bases, leaving 5 bases of the junction unmatched. Germline V gene lookup returns CDR1 SGDLS and CDR2 YYNGEE. The CDR3 sequence is 17 residues long. The variable domain in full, with the rest retrieved from reference TRBV9 and TRBJ1-3, is DSGVTQTPKHLITATGQRVTLRCSPRSGDLSVYWYQQSLDQGLQFLIQYYNGEERAKGNILERFSAQQFPDLHSELNLSSLELGDSALYFCASSVAKGQVSGNTIYFGEGSWLTVV.

The chain links TRBV27 to TRBJ1-4, with D hard to call. Germline V lookup: CDR1 MNHEY, CDR2 SMNVEV (reference sequence). CDR3 size: 15 residues. Trimming took 2 bases from V and 7 from J, leaving 14 bases between them. DNA of the CDR3: TGTGCCAGCAGTTTAAGCGCCCCTTCCCTTGAAAAACTGTTTTTT. Translation: CASSLSAPSLEKLFF.

The chain carries TRBV20-1 and TRBJ2-1; a possible D gene is TRBD2 (6 bases). Between the trimmed V and J ends, which lost 3 bases and 1 base, there was a span of 13 bases. In germline, CDR1 is DFQATT, CDR2 SNEGSKA (reference sequence). This CDR3 is built from 15 residues. CDR3 protein: CSASRFAGSYNEQFF. Here the CDR3 DNA reads TGCAGTGCTAGTAGGTTCGCGGGATCCTACAATGAGCAGTTCTTC.

The chain carries TRBV6-2 or TRBV6-3 and TRBJ2-7; D tentatively fits TRBD1 or TRBD2 (5 bases each). The CDR3 loop spans 14 amino acids. V was shortened by 2 bases and J by 0 bases, with 8 bases between the two germline ends. CDR1 MNHEY and CDR2 SVGEGT come from the germline V gene. The CDR3 reads CASSYGDGSYEQYF. The CDR3 bases are TGTGCCAGCAGTTACGGGGACGGCTCCTACGAGCAGTACTTC.

The rearrangement links TRBV10-3 to TRBJ1-6; D gene unclear. The CDR3 contains 14 residues. V lost 8 bases and J lost 10, with 18 bases in between. Germline values: CDR1 ENHRY, CDR2 SYGVKD. CDR3 bases: TGTGCCATCTGGGCAGGAAGTTTTCTATCACCCCTCCACTTT. Encoded protein: CAIWAGSFLSPLHF.

This chain links TRBV19 with TRBJ2-1; weak D call: TRBD2 (5 bases). This CDR3 is built from 14 residues. V lost 3 bases and J 7 bases, leaving 13 bases between the germline ends. Germline V gene data show CDR1 as LNHDA and CDR2 as SQIVND (reference sequence). The CDR3 nucleotides read TGTGCCAGTAGTATTAAGTGGACTGGGAATGAGCAGTTCTTC. This sequence encodes CASSIKWTGNEQFF.

V is TRBV28 and J is TRBJ1-2, with D unresolved. CDR3 size: 13 residues. The germline CDR1 and CDR2 sequences are MDHEN and SYDVKM. V was trimmed by 1 base and J by 7 bases, leaving 10 bases between them. The CDR3 sequence: CASSLLGRSGYTF. The CDR3 region has the DNA TGTGCCAGCAGTTTATTAGGTCGGTCTGGCTACACCTTC.

This chain joins TRBV2 and TRBJ2-2; D unresolved. The germline V and J ends were trimmed by 3 bases and 6 bases, with 11 bases remaining between them. This CDR3 has 14 residues. Germline CDR1 reads SNHLY; CDR2 reads FYNNEI. CDR3 loop: CASSDVTRAGELFF. In DNA, the CDR3 is TGTGCCAGCAGTGACGTGACCCGAGCCGGGGAGCTGTTTTTT.

This chain uses TRBV9 with TRBJ2-2; the D gene is possibly TRBD1 (5 bases). Germline V CDR1 and CDR2: SGDLS, YYNGEE. The CDR3 loop spans 17 amino acids. V was clipped by 0 bases and J by 2 bases, with 14 bases between them. The chain's CDR3 is CASSVEAGLVNTGELFF. The CDR3 DNA is TGTGCCAGCAGCGTAGAAGCAGGGCTTGTAAACACCGGGGAGCTGTTTTTT. Combining the CDR3 with reference TRBV9 and TRBJ2-2 gives the whole variable domain DSGVTQTPKHLITATGQRVTLRCSPRSGDLSVYWYQQSLDQGLQFLIQYYNGEERAKGNILERFSAQQFPDLHSELNLSSLELGDSALYFCASSVEAGLVNTGELFFGEGSRLTVL.